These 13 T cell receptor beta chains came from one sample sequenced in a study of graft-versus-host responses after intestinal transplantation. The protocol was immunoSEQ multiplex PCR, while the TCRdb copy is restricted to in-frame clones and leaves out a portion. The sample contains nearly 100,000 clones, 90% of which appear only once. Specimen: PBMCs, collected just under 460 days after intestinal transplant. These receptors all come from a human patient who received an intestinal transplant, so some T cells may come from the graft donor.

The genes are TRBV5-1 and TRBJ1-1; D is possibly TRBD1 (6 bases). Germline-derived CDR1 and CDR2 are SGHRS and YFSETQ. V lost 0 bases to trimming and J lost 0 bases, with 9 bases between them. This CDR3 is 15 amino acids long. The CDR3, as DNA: TGCGCCAGCAGCTTGGAGGGGGGAGTGAACACTGAAGCTTTCTTT. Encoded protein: CASSLEGGVNTEAFF.

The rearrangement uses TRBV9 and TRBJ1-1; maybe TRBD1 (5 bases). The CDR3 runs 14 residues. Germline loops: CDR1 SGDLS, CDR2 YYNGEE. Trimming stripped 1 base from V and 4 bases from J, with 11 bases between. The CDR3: CASSVQPDSTEAFF. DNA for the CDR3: TGTGCCAGCAGCGTACAACCTGACAGCACTGAAGCTTTCTTT.

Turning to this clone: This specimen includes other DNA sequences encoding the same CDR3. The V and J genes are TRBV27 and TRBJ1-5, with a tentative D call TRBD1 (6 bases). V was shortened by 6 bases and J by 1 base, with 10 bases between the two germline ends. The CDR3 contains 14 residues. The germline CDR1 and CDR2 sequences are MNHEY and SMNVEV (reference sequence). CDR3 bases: TGTGCCAGCAGGATCACAGGGAGCAATCAGCCCCAGCATTTT. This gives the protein CASRITGSNQPQHF.

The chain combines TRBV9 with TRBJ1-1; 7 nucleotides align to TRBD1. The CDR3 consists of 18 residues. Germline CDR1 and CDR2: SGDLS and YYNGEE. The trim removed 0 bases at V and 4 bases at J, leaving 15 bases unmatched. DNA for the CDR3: TGTGCCAGCAGCGTAGAGGATTTAGGGGCAGGGGGAGTCACTGAAGCTTTCTTT. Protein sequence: CASSVEDLGAGGVTEAFF.

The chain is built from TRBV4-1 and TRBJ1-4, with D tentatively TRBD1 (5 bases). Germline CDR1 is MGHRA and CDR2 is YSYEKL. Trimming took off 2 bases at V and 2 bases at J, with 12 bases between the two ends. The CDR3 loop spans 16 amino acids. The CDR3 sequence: CASSQKQGTTNEKLFF. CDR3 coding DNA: TGCGCCAGCAGCCAAAAGCAGGGTACGACTAATGAAAAACTGTTTTTT.

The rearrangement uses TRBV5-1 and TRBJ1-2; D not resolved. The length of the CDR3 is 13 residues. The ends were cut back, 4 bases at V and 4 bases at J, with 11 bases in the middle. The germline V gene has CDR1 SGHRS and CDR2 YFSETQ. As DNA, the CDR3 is TGCGCCAGCAGCCCGGAGGAGGGCTATGGCTACACCTTC. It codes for CASSPEEGYGYTF.

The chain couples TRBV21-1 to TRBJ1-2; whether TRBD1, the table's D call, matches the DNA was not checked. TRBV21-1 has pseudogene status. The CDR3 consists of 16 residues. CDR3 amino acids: CASSKRAGGELNGYTF. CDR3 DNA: TGTGCCAGCAGCAAAAGGGCAGGGGGCGAGTTGAACGGCTACACCTTC.

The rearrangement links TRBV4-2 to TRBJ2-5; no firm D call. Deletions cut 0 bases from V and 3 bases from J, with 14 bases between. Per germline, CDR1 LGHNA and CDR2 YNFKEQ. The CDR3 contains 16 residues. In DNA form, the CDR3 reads TGTGCCAGCAGCCAAGATGGGATAGCCCCCGAAGAGACCCAGTACTTC. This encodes CASSQDGIAPEETQYF.

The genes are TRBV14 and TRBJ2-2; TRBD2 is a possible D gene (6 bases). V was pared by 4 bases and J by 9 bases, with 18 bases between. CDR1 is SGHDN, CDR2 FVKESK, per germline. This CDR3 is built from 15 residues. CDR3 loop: CASSPRAGLRRELFF. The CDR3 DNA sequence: TGTGCCAGCAGCCCTAGGGCGGGGCTGAGGAGGGAGCTGTTTTTT. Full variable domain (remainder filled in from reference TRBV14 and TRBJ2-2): EAGVTQFPSHSVIEKGQTVTLRCDPISGHDNLYWYRRVMGKEIKFLLHFVKESKQDESGMPNNRFLAERTGGTYSTLKVQPAELEDSGVYFCASSPRAGLRRELFFGEGSRLTVL.

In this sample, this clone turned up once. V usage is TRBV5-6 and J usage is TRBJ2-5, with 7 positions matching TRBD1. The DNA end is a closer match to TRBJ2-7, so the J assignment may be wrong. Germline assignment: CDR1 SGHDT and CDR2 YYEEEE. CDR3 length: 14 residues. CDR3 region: CASSLGQGVYEQYF. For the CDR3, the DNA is TGTGCCAGCAGCTTGGGTCAGGGGGTCTACGAGCAGTACTTC.

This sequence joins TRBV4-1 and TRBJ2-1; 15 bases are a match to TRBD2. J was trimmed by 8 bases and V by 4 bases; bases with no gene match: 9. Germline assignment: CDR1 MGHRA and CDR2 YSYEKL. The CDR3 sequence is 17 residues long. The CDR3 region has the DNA TGCGCCAGCAGCCGCCGGACTAGCGGGGGGGACTTGTATGAGCAGTTCTTC. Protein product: CASSRRTSGGDLYEQFF.

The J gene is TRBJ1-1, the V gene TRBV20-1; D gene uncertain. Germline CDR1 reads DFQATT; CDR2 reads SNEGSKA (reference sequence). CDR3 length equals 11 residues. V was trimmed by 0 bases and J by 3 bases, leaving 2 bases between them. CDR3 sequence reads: CSARDYTEAFF. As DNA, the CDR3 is TGCAGTGCTAGAGATTACACTGAAGCTTTCTTT.

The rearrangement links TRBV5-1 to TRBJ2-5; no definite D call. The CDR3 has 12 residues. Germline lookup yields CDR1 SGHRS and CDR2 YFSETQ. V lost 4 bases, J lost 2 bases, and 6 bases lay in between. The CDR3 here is CASSGGQETQYF. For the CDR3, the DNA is TGCGCCAGCAGCGGTGGGCAAGAGACCCAGTACTTC.